This TCR beta chain was sequenced in a study of T cell responses to AZD1222 COVID-19 vaccine. Clones were sequenced by immunoSEQ multiplex PCR, and TCRdb holds only the in-frame ones, with some missing. Of more than 140,000 clones listed, approximately 88% are singletons. On this clone: Different DNA sequences within this sample yield the same CDR3.

The CDR3 consists of 14 residues. J gave up 6 bases and V 6 bases, and 6 bases lay outside the gene matches. Germline-derived CDR1 and CDR2 are SNHLY and FYNNEI. This TCR was recovered from an adult in good health. V usage is TRBV2 and J usage is TRBJ1-5, with 9 bases identical to TRBD1. Sequenced here: peripheral blood, sampled on day 0 of MenACWY control vaccination. For the CDR3, the DNA is TGTGCCAGCAGGCCGGGACAGGGCGGTCAGCCCCAGCATTTT. The encoded protein is CASRPGQGGQPQHF.